The 5 T cell receptor beta chains in this list originate from one sample, sequenced in a study of CD8+ T cells in alopecia areata. The authors extracted RNA and reverse transcribed it into cDNA as the sequencing template. TCRdb's table, derived via immunoSEQ multiplex PCR, lists solely in-frame clones and lacks some. This table has about 190,000 clones, around 60% appearing once. Treatment: oral pan-JAK inhibitor, 5-10 mg twice daily. The sequenced sample was CD4+ T cells sorted from blood, obtained between weeks 49 and 50, from a patient treated with tofacitinib. All receptors come from a human donor with alopecia areata.

This chain uses TRBV9 with TRBJ1-5; D perhaps matches TRBD1 (5 bases). The CDR3 runs to 15 residues. The germline gives CDR1 SGDLS, CDR2 YYNGEE. V was pared by 4 bases and J by 0 bases, with 11 bases between. The CDR3 reads CASSPTAYSNQPQHF. The DNA of the CDR3 is TGTGCCAGCAGCCCGACAGCTTATAGCAATCAGCCCCAGCATTTT.

The J gene is TRBJ2-7, the V gene TRBV18; 7 bases are shared with TRBD1. Trimming took 3 bases from V and 1 from J; bases not matched to a gene: 0. The CDR3 has 13 amino acids. Germline CDR1 is KGHSH and CDR2 is LQKENI. The CDR3 is CASSPTGSYEQYF. The DNA for the CDR3 is TGTGCCAGCTCACCGACAGGGTCCTACGAGCAGTACTTC.

This clone was observed a handful of times. J is TRBJ2-7 and V is TRBV7-8; 7 positions match TRBD1. V lost 1 base, J lost 1 base, and 7 bases stayed unmatched. Germline values: CDR1 SGHVS, CDR2 FQNEAQ. CDR3 size: 16 residues. CDR3 amino acids: CASSLGTGDKSYEQYF. CDR3 sequence (DNA): TGTGCCAGCAGCTTAGGGACAGGCGATAAGTCCTACGAGCAGTACTTC.

V gene TRBV6-5 combines with J gene TRBJ2-7; the D gene is possibly TRBD1 (5 bases). The V end was cut by 3 bases, the J end by 8 bases, with 14 bases between. The CDR3 totals 13 residues. Germline V gene lookup returns CDR1 MNHEY and CDR2 SVGAGI. DNA for the CDR3: TGTGCCAGCAGTTATGTAAAGTCAGGGAAGCAGTACTTC. This sequence encodes CASSYVKSGKQYF.

This chain connects TRBV4-1 to TRBJ2-6; TRBD1 matches at 8 bases. The CDR3 loop spans 18 amino acids. Looked up from germline, CDR1 is MGHRA and CDR2 is YSYEKL. Trimming took 0 bases from V and 0 from J; bases not matched to a gene: 4. The CDR3 DNA is TGCGCCAGCAGCCAAGAGGGACAGGCCATCTCTGGGGCCAACGTCCTGACTTTC. Protein: CASSQEGQAISGANVLTF.